This T cell receptor beta chain is from a study of blood T cells in healthy people across ages. As for this clonotype: Its antigen is undetermined. The junction does not match germline at one end; this may be a read error.

The authors ran a second PCR of about 6 to 11 cycles using a sample-barcoded 5' primer and a J-beta primer mix. TCRdb re-derived calls from the 5' RACE reads in MiXCR, one entry per CDR3 protein. Among 800,000 to 1,000,000 distinct CDR3 sequences listed, roughly 50% were seen once. Study-level results: As age increased, TCR beta diversity per million T cells fell in a roughly linear fashion. Estimated diversity, derived from one million T cells, was regarded as an underestimate. With donor CMV status unknown, expanded clonotype changes were possibly confounded.

The CDR3 consists of 15 residues. CDR1 is MNHNS, CDR2 SASEGT, per germline. The origin of this receptor is a man under 40 in good health. The genes are TRBV6-1 and TRBJ1-6; D not certain. Sequencing was done on a sample of blood. The CDR3 DNA sequence: TGTGCCAGCAGTGACGGGTGGGGATATAATTCACCTCTCCACTTT. As protein: CASSDGWGYNSPLHF.